This TCR beta chain was sequenced in a study of Ad26.COV2.S vaccination and SARS-CoV-2 variants (dated by TCRdb to the early 2020s). Concerning the study at large: TCRbeta repertoire sequencing was used to assess the specificity and breadth of SARS-CoV-2-reactive T cell receptors after Ad26.COV2.S vaccination. The TCR-sequenced set comprised around 30 samples: some 20 Ad26.COV2.S vaccine recipients, 5 placebo recipients and 8 SARS-CoV-2 convalescent individuals.

The immunoSEQ Assay was used to sequence TCRbeta CDR3 regions. After extraction, genomic DNA underwent amplification by bias-controlled multiplex PCR, followed by high-throughput sequencing. The original pipeline was this. Collapsing and filtering of sequences were performed to quantify the absolute abundance of each unique TCRbeta CDR3 region. T cell fraction was estimated by normalization of TCRbeta template counts to usable DNA, with usable DNA being measured through amplification of reference genes present in all nucleated cells. Repertoire TCRs were annotated as SARS-CoV-2-specific by exact matching of V gene, CDR3 amino acid sequence and J gene to a known reactive TCR set. The reference SARS-CoV-2 TCR set was derived from MIRA and filtered for enrichment in COVID-19-positive ImmuneCODE repertoires, a step that removed public or cross-reactive TCRs. Using the MIRA antigens, annotated TCRs were further analysed by specific ORF or by position within an ORF. Breadth was defined as the number of annotated unique rearrangements divided by the total number of unique productive rearrangements, and depth was defined as the summed frequency of the annotated unique rearrangements. TCR breadth was compared between groups using two-sided Wilcoxon rank-sum tests. As stored in TCRdb, this immuneACCESS dataset retains in-frame rearrangements with V and J assigned. A fraction of the clones does not appear; measured against another copy, unresolved V genes explain less than half of the discrepancy, and the remainder lacks a known reason. V and J calls and clone size are given by that table; D and trimming were obtained from the DNA. In all, the sample holds approximately 400,000 clones, and about 90% of those were seen once. The ten largest clones capture around 4.2% of the sample.

General study outcomes and caveats: Vaccine and placebo recipients had similar non-spike TCR breadth, a finding consistent with the vaccine containing only spike. After vaccination, substantial breadth of spike-specific CD8+ and CD4+ T cell responses was reported. Ad26.COV2.S recipients had higher spike-specific TCR breadth than placebo recipients (P = 0.0014). The authors noted that total T cell responses may have been underestimated by the TCR breadth and depth analyses.

This clone was observed once. No cognate antigen has been identified for it. No much larger clonotype is one base removed from it; base qualities were not supplied. Taken with the paper, the label for time point translates to: individuals recovered from natural SARS-CoV-2 infection. From cysteine to phenylalanine, the CDR3 is 14 amino acids long. CDR3 DNA only is kept here, 42 bases in frame from base 1. Between the V and J ends, shortened by 4 bases and 6 bases respectively, the junction contains 16 bases. Looking up the germline V gene yields CDR1 SGHTS and CDR2 YDEGEE. Here the sequenced sample was peripheral blood, taken after recovery from COVID-19. This receptor was taken from a human donor who had recovered from COVID-19. This receptor chain uses TRBV5-8 and TRBJ1-1, and TRBD1 may be the D gene, going by 6 matching bases. The nucleotide sequence is TGTGCCAGCAGCCGGGGGCCCGTTGCCGCTGAAGCTTTCTTT. Its translation is CASSRGPVAAEAFF.